This entry describes one T cell receptor (beta chain). The treatment: randomized to nivolumab then ipilimumab (arm A) or the reverse (arm B). No patient had prior DNA-damaging chemotherapy. From thawed PBMCs, live CD3+CD8+ cells negative for CD19 and CD56 were sorted. These data originate in a study of sequential checkpoint blockade in melanoma. Study-level information: First-line arms were nivolumab then ipilimumab, or the reverse, randomized 1:1.

Some clones are missing from TCRdb's copy, which holds only in-frame ones; the method was immunoSEQ multiplex PCR. The repertoire holds around 16,000 clones, with 85% to 95% as singletons. The CDR3 loop spans 15 amino acids. V was clipped by 0 bases and J by 3 bases, with 9 bases between them. The V gene's germline CDR1 is SNHLY and CDR2 FYNNEI. The V call is TRBV2, the J call TRBJ1-5; D gene ambiguous. This specimen consisted of CD8+ T cells sorted from blood (inferred from file names), obtained from a patient given nivolumab and ipilimumab in sequence. This clonotype was sampled from a human donor with melanoma. CDR3 sequence: CASSEAPGNNQPQHF. The CDR3 nucleotides are TGTGCCAGCAGTGAAGCGCCGGGGAACAATCAGCCCCAGCATTTT.